The clone carrying this T cell receptor (beta chain) was recorded at least ten times. The time point was: persistent/refractory GD, antithyroid drugs over 5 years with positive TRAb. The TCR library used RNA extracted from PBMCs. To make TCR beta libraries, researchers used iRepertoire HTBI primers and Arm-PCR of CDR3 regions. Using its own MiXCR run on the multiplex PCR reads, TCRdb lists one record per CDR3 protein. The sample has some 280,000 distinct CDR3 sequences, roughly 21% seen once. The sample is drawn from a study of regulatory T cells in long-lasting Graves disease. Germline loops: CDR1 MNHNS, CDR2 SASEGT. The CDR3 consists of 13 residues. The J segment lost 2 bases and the V segment lost 6 bases, leaving 4 bases of the junction unmatched.

The chain joins TRBV6-1 to TRBJ2-7; 7 bases match TRBD1. The receptor was derived from a female donor with Graves disease. The sequenced sample was peripheral blood mononuclear cells (PBMCs), obtained when the disease was refractory, from a patient treated with antithyroid drugs. The CDR3, as DNA: TGTGCCAGCAGGGCGACAGGGCCCTACGAGCAGTACTTC. Protein: CASRATGPYEQYF.